The 23 T cell receptor beta chains in this list originate from one sample, sequenced in a study of OX40 agonist ivuxolimab in advanced cancers. Profiled with immunoSEQ multiplex PCR; TCRdb holds only in-frame clones, not every one. This repertoire shows 55,000 to 70,000 clones, about 88% found once; its top ten account for 1.2%. The sequencing here drew on CD4+ or CD8+ T cells sorted from blood, taken in a trial of the OX40 agonist ivuxolimab. Source of these receptors: an adult with an advanced solid tumor such as melanoma, head and neck, liver or kidney cancer.

The rearrangement uses TRBV29-1 and TRBJ2-1; 11 nucleotides line up with TRBD2. J was trimmed by 0 bases and V by 4 bases; bases with no gene match: 8. The CDR3 is 17 residues long. Germline V gives CDR1 SQVTM, CDR2 ANQGSEA. The CDR3 DNA follows: TGCAGCGTTGCTCCCCGACTAGCGGGGACCTCCTACAATGAGCAGTTCTTC. Residues: CSVAPRLAGTSYNEQFF.

The chain uses TRBV4-1 and TRBJ1-1; 7 bases align to TRBD1. The CDR3 is made up of 16 amino acids. Per the germline V gene, CDR1 is MGHRA and CDR2 is YSYEKL. V lost 2 bases to trimming and J lost 5 bases; unmatched junction nucleotides: 11. The CDR3: CASSQSQGGRRTEAFF. In DNA, the CDR3 is TGCGCCAGCAGCCAAAGCCAGGGGGGGAGGAGGACTGAAGCTTTCTTT.

The rearrangement links TRBV10-3 to TRBJ2-1, with D perhaps matching TRBD2 (6 bases). The CDR3 loop spans 12 amino acids. Trimming cost V 4 bases and J 9 bases, with 10 bases left between them. Germline CDR1 ENHRY, CDR2 SYGVKD. The CDR3 DNA follows: TGTGCCATCAGTGGTGGGGGGAGTGAGCAGTTCTTC. Translated: CAISGGGSEQFF.

V gene TRBV4-1 combines with J gene TRBJ2-5; 10 nucleotides agree with TRBD2. Germline CDR1 is MGHRA and CDR2 is YSYEKL. The CDR3 sequence is 18 residues long. With V trimmed by 0 bases and J by 4 bases, 11 bases remained unmatched. For the CDR3, the DNA is TGCGCCAGCAGCCAAGAGGGGCATAGCGGGGGGCCGCGAGAGACCCAGTACTTC. As protein: CASSQEGHSGGPRETQYF.

The chain employs TRBV6-5 and TRBJ2-3, with 10 bases identical to TRBD2. After removal of 0 bases from V and 4 bases from J, the junction contained 1 base not matched to a gene. Per germline, CDR1 MNHEY and CDR2 SVGAGI. This CDR3 is 15 amino acids long. The CDR3 bases are TGTGCCAGCAGTTACTCAGCGGGGGGGCCAGATACGCAGTATTTT. Protein sequence: CASSYSAGGPDTQYF.

The count of this clone is one. The V gene is TRBV13, the J gene TRBJ1-1; no reliable D call. Germline CDR1 and CDR2: PRHDT and FYEKMQ (reference sequence). This CDR3 region has 11 residues. V lost 5 bases and J lost 5, with 6 bases in between. In DNA form, the CDR3 reads TGTGCCAGCAGCAGGAGTACTGAAGCTTTCTTT. This sequence encodes CASSRSTEAFF.

This chain connects TRBV18 to TRBJ1-2; no firm D call. This CDR3 spans 13 amino acids. Trimming removed 2 bases at V and 7 bases at J, with 11 bases between. Per germline, CDR1 KGHSH and CDR2 LQKENI. In nucleotides, the CDR3 is TGTGCCAGCTCACCAGGGGTATTCTCTGGCTACACCTTC. Protein sequence: CASSPGVFSGYTF.

The rearrangement joins TRBV12-5 to TRBJ2-7; perhaps TRBD1 as D (6 bases). CDR1 is LGHNT, CDR2 FRNRAP, per germline. Between the trimmed V and J ends, which lost 3 bases and 3 bases, there was a span of 9 bases. CDR3 length: 13 amino acids. As DNA, the CDR3 is TGTGCTAGTGGTTTAGGGGGATTCTACGAGCAGTACTTC. Amino acids: CASGLGGFYEQYF.

This rearrangement joins TRBV2 to TRBJ1-1, with D unresolved. The CDR3 covers 10 residues. V was trimmed by 4 bases and J by 11 bases, leaving 8 bases between them. From germline, CDR1 is SNHLY and CDR2 FYNNEI. CDR3 DNA: TGTGCCAGCAGTGTACTGGGGGCTTTCTTT. This gives the protein CASSVLGAFF.

The chain employs TRBV2 and TRBJ2-3; the D gene is possibly TRBD2 (7 bases). Germline V gene lookup returns CDR1 SNHLY and CDR2 FYNNEI. CDR3 length: 16 residues. V lost 5 bases to trimming and J lost 1 base, with 16 bases between them. This CDR3 is CASSFLGGGGTDTQYF. The CDR3, as DNA: TGTGCCAGCAGTTTCTTGGGCGGGGGCGGCACAGATACGCAGTATTTT.

In nucleotides, the CDR3 is TGTGCCAGCAGCTGGACCCCCCCCCACGGGGACACTGAAGCTTTCTTT. It is translated as CASSWTPPHGDTEAFF. This rearrangement joins TRBV7-9 to TRBJ1-1; no clear D. V lost 4 bases, J lost 3 bases, and 18 bases lay in between. CDR3 length: 16 residues. Germline CDR1 reads SEHNR; CDR2 reads FQNEAQ (reference sequence).

A single count supports this clone. The J gene is TRBJ2-7, the V gene TRBV5-5; the D is unclear. Looked up from germline, CDR1 is SGHKS and CDR2 is YYEKEE (reference sequence). The CDR3 totals 17 residues. V was clipped by 0 bases and J by 2 bases, with 18 bases between them. CDR3 sequence: CASSLGPSFSGTYEQYF. CDR3 nucleotide sequence: TGTGCCAGCAGCTTGGGGCCCTCCTTCAGTGGTACCTACGAGCAGTACTTC.

The V call is TRBV5-1, the J call TRBJ2-3, with 11 nucleotides matching TRBD1. Germline trimming cut 3 bases from V and 7 bases from J; bases unmatched to any gene: 19. The length of the CDR3 is 19 residues. The germline gives CDR1 SGHRS, CDR2 YFSETQ. As DNA, the CDR3 is TGCGCCAGCAGCTCAACTTCCGGGACAGGGGGTCCCTACGACAATACGCAGTATTTT. Translating it yields CASSSTSGTGGPYDNTQYF. Full variable domain (remainder filled in from reference TRBV5-1 and TRBJ2-3): KAGVTQTPRYLIKTRGQQVTLSCSPISGHRSVSWYQQTPGQGLQFLFEYFSETQRNKGNFPGRFSGRQFSNSRSEMNVSTLELGDSALYLCASSSTSGTGGPYDNTQYFGPGTRLTVL.

V usage is TRBV29-1 and J usage is TRBJ1-4, with 7 nucleotides matching TRBD1. The CDR3 is made up of 13 amino acids. CDR1 is SQVTM, CDR2 ANQGSEA, per germline. V trimming: 6 bases; J trimming: 3 bases; junction bases outside the gene matches: 4. The DNA of the CDR3 is TGCAGCGTAGCCGGGACAGCTAATGAAAAACTGTTTTTT. Residues: CSVAGTANEKLFF.

This clone was counted a single time. This rearrangement joins TRBV5-4 to TRBJ1-1; possibly TRBD1 for D (6 bases). Trimming left V 2 bases short and J 0 bases short, with 17 bases between. The CDR3 is 17 residues long. The germline gives CDR1 SGHNT, CDR2 YYREEE (reference sequence). The CDR3 reads CASSFRLTGSMNTEAFF. The CDR3 DNA reads TGTGCCAGCAGCTTCCGTTTGACAGGTTCAATGAACACTGAAGCTTTCTTT.

The gene calls are TRBV18 and TRBJ1-6; weak D call: TRBD1 (6 bases). The germline gives CDR1 KGHSH, CDR2 LQKENI. V lost 0 bases and J lost 13, with 19 bases in between. CDR3 length: 16 amino acids. The CDR3 here is CASSPPEGGPGVPLHF. The CDR3 nucleotides read TGTGCCAGCTCACCACCGGAGGGGGGCCCTGGGGTCCCCCTCCACTTT. The entire variable domain, with the rest obtained from reference TRBV18 and TRBJ1-6, is as follows: NAGVMQNPRHLVRRRGQEARLRCSPMKGHSHVYWYRQLPEEGLKFMVYLQKENIIDESGMPKERFSAEFPKEGPSILRIQQVVRGDSAAYFCASSPPEGGPGVPLHFGNGTRLTVT.

The chain couples TRBV29-1 to TRBJ1-3; 8 nucleotides align to TRBD1. V was clipped by 3 bases and J by 4 bases; unmatched bases: 11. The CDR3 totals 16 residues. Germline lookup yields CDR1 SQVTM and CDR2 ANQGSEA. The CDR3 sequence is CSVDRRTGGIGNTIYF. The CDR3 coding sequence is TGCAGCGTTGACCGTAGAACAGGGGGTATAGGAAACACCATATATTTT.

This clone was seen a handful of times. This chain links TRBV19 with TRBJ1-6, with 10 bases fitting TRBD1. CDR1 LNHDA and CDR2 SQIVND come from the germline V gene (reference sequence). The junction had 6 bases not matched to a gene; V was cut back by 3 bases and J by 10 bases. This CDR3 is 15 amino acids long. DNA of the CDR3: TGTGCCAGTAGTATTCGGGGACAGGGGACGTCACCCCTCCACTTT. It encodes CASSIRGQGTSPLHF.

This clone was counted a few times. V and J are TRBV29-1 and TRBJ1-4; no clear D. The V gene's germline CDR1 is SQVTM and CDR2 ANQGSEA. The CDR3 has 12 amino acids. Trimming shortened V by 4 bases and J by 5 bases, and 8 bases separated the two germline ends. The CDR3 sequence: CSVGGGNEKLFF. CDR3 sequence (DNA): TGCAGCGTTGGAGGTGGGAATGAAAAACTGTTTTTT.

This clone was seen a handful of times. The rearrangement uses TRBV29-1 and TRBJ1-2; D not certain. The germline CDR1 and CDR2 sequences are SQVTM and ANQGSEA. This CDR3 is 11 amino acids long. V was pared by 3 bases and J by 4 bases, with 6 bases between. In nucleotides, the CDR3 is TGCAGCGTTGACGGAATCTATGGCTACACCTTC. This gives the protein CSVDGIYGYTF.

The J gene is TRBJ2-2, the V gene TRBV9; 8 bases are a match to TRBD1. Per the germline V gene, CDR1 is SGDLS and CDR2 is YYNGEE. This CDR3 is built from 15 residues. Trimming removed 4 bases from V and 6 bases from J; junction bases left unmatched: 8. CDR3: CASSTRQGKAGELFF. The CDR3 DNA sequence: TGTGCCAGCAGCACCCGACAGGGGAAGGCCGGGGAGCTGTTTTTT.

The chain is built from TRBV30 and TRBJ1-4; TRBD1 aligns across 7 bases. The CDR3 sequence is 15 residues long. Germline V lookup: CDR1 GTSNPN, CDR2 SVGIG (reference sequence). The J segment lost 4 bases and the V segment lost 2 bases, leaving 7 bases of the junction unmatched. CDR3 coding DNA: TGTGCCTGGAGTCCTCCGGGACAGCTTAATGAAAAACTGTTTTTT. Its protein product is CAWSPPGQLNEKLFF.

V and J are TRBV5-1 and TRBJ1-3; 7 bases align to TRBD1. The CDR3 extends over 14 amino acids. The germline V gene encodes CDR1 SGHRS and CDR2 YFSETQ. Trimming removed 3 bases from V and 2 bases from J; junction bases left unmatched: 2. The CDR3 DNA reads as TGCGCCAGCAGCTCAGGGGGAACTGGAAACACCATATATTTT. Amino acid sequence: CASSSGGTGNTIYF.